This T cell receptor beta chain derives from a study of identical twins. Whole-study results and caveats: Fewer insertions marked abundant cord blood beta clonotypes; young adult naive trended weakly, memory not at all.

At least ten counts were recorded for this clonotype. Its antigen is not known. Unique molecular identifiers were present on the cDNA, which also gained a universal primer site by template switching. From the 5' RACE reads, TCRdb called clonotypes with MiXCR, one entry per CDR3 protein. The sample has more than 350,000 distinct CDR3 sequences, 7% to 9.5% seen once. This CDR3 comprises 14 residues. CDR1 is LGHDT and CDR2 is YNNKEL in the germline V gene (reference sequence). J was trimmed by 7 bases and V by 4 bases; bases with no gene match: 9. Healthy Caucasian donors formed the entire cohort. This TCR derives from a woman aged 45 to 65 in good health. The sample comprised naive T cells sorted from blood. The genes are TRBV3-1 and TRBJ2-5; 7 nucleotides match TRBD1. The CDR3 DNA sequence: TGTGCCAGCAGCCCCGACAGGGAGTTCGGGACCCAGTACTTC. This translates into CASSPDREFGTQYF.